Listed here are 3 T cell receptor beta chains from one sample, sequenced in a study of beta chain features in type 1 diabetes. Study outcomes and limitations: Among patients with Type 1 diabetes, TCRB CDR3s were moderately but significantly shorter in every one of the four CD4+ subsets.

What was sequenced were expressed TCRB transcripts, since all of the isolated RNA had been reverse transcribed. This table comes from immunoSEQ multiplex PCR, and its TCRdb copy is limited to in-frame clones, with some not included. The data hold roughly 150,000 clones, with less than 9.5% observed a single time. These receptors have no identified antigens. The specimen was central memory CD4+ T cells from blood. The receptors derive from a woman between 40 and 55 years old with type 1 diabetes.

The CDR3 coding sequence is TGCAGTGCTCTCTCCTACAATGAGCAGTTCTTC. This gives the protein CSALSYNEQFF. The V call is TRBV20-1, the J call TRBJ2-1; D remains unclear. Germline lookup yields CDR1 DFQATT and CDR2 SNEGSKA (reference sequence). This CDR3 has 11 residues. With 5 bases removed from V and 0 bases from J, the gap between germline ends came to 2 bases.

This chain uses TRBV4-1 with TRBJ2-1; 9 bases agree with TRBD1. Germline CDR1 is MGHRA and CDR2 is YSYEKL. J lost 7 bases, V lost 0 bases, and 4 bases had no gene match. CDR3 length: 15 amino acids. The chain's CDR3 is CASSQEETGGNEQFF. The CDR3 nucleotides read TGCGCCAGCAGCCAAGAGGAGACAGGGGGAAATGAGCAGTTCTTC.

The chain recombines TRBV18 with TRBJ1-2; TRBD1 is a possible D gene (5 bases). V was clipped by 3 bases and J by 4 bases, with 12 bases between them. Germline V CDR1 and CDR2: KGHSH, LQKENI. The CDR3 totals 14 residues. The CDR3 nucleotides are TGTGCCAGCTCACCTCCGGCAGGGATCTATGGCTACACCTTC. Residues: CASSPPAGIYGYTF.